This passage covers 8 T cell receptor beta chains from one sample sequenced in a study of T cell repertoires in cytomegalovirus infection. TCRdb independently ran MiXCR on the reads; one entry per CDR3 protein. The table shows fewer than 350,000 distinct CDR3 sequences, with roughly 15% occurring only once. Sequencing was performed on PBMCs. Receptor source: a human donor in good health (CMV status not recorded). Some clones in this sample may be carry-over from other donors' samples.

The chain joins TRBV2 to TRBJ2-7; TRBD2 aligns across 9 bases. Germline trimming cut 4 bases from V and 3 bases from J; bases unmatched to any gene: 4. CDR3 size: 14 residues. Per germline, CDR1 SNHLY and CDR2 FYNNEI. The CDR3 region has the DNA TGTGCCAGCAGTGTTATACTAGCGGGCTACGAGCAGTACTTC. This codes for CASSVILAGYEQYF.

This clonotype came up many times. The chain uses TRBV7-2 and TRBJ2-7; 9 bases map to TRBD1. The CDR3 extends over 16 amino acids. From germline, CDR1 is SGHTA and CDR2 FQGNSA. The V and J ends lost 2 bases and 2 bases, in that order; junction bases with no gene match: 7. In DNA, the CDR3 is TGTGCCAGCAGCTTATTTTCGACAGGGGGGCCCTACGAGCAGTACTTC. Translating it yields CASSLFSTGGPYEQYF.

The chain is built from TRBV5-4 and TRBJ1-5; TRBD1 matches at 9 bases. Germline CDR1 is SGHNT and CDR2 is YYREEE (reference sequence). The CDR3 has 14 amino acids. The V and J ends lost 2 bases and 7 bases, in that order; junction bases with no gene match: 4. In DNA, the CDR3 is TGTGCCAGCAGCTTTTTGGGACAGGGACAGCCCCAGCATTTT. This gives the protein CASSFLGQGQPQHF.

This chain connects TRBV9 to TRBJ1-1; a possible D gene is TRBD1 (6 bases). Looked up from germline, CDR1 is SGDLS and CDR2 is YYNGEE. CDR3 length equals 14 residues. The V end was cut by 3 bases, the J end by 3 bases, with 12 bases between. This chain's CDR3 is CASSARGAHTEAFF. In DNA, the CDR3 is TGTGCCAGCAGCGCTAGGGGGGCCCACACTGAAGCTTTCTTT. The whole variable domain, filled in from reference TRBV9 and TRBJ1-1, reads DSGVTQTPKHLITATGQRVTLRCSPRSGDLSVYWYQQSLDQGLQFLIQYYNGEERAKGNILERFSAQQFPDLHSELNLSSLELGDSALYFCASSARGAHTEAFFGQGTRLTVV.

This clonotype has at least ten counts. CDR3 residues: CASSLDSLAGRPNEQFF. Written as DNA, the CDR3 is TGTGCCAGCAGCCTCGATTCACTAGCGGGGCGTCCCAATGAGCAGTTCTTC. The V gene is TRBV12-3 or TRBV12-4, the J gene TRBJ2-1; 10 bases are shared with TRBD2. The CDR3 spans 17 residues. J lost 6 bases, V lost 6 bases, and 14 bases had no gene match.

This chain joins TRBV20-1 and TRBJ1-6; D gene ambiguous. CDR3 size: 14 residues. V was cut by 3 bases and J by 8 bases, with 14 bases left in between. The V gene's germline CDR1 is DFQATT and CDR2 SNEGSKA (reference sequence). The CDR3 reads CSASPDALYSPLHF. The CDR3 DNA follows: TGCAGTGCTAGTCCAGACGCCCTTTATTCACCCCTCCACTTT.

The chain carries TRBV23-1 and TRBJ1-5; the match to TRBD1 covers 10 bases. TRBV23-1 is identified as an open reading frame with a role that is uncertain. This CDR3 spans 20 amino acids. Trimming at V came to 3 bases and at J to 0 bases, leaving 14 bases not matched to a gene. The CDR3 reads CASSHFSGTGDIYSNQPQHF. The CDR3 coding sequence is TGCGCCAGCAGTCACTTCTCCGGGACAGGGGACATCTATAGCAATCAGCCCCAGCATTTT.

The V call is TRBV18, the J call TRBJ1-5; no clear D. The ends were cut back, 2 bases at V and 4 bases at J, with 3 bases in the middle. Germline loops: CDR1 KGHSH, CDR2 LQKENI. This CDR3 has 12 amino acids. CDR3 nucleotide sequence: TGTGCCAGCTCACCAGATAATCAGCCCCAGCATTTT. This gives the protein CASSPDNQPQHF.